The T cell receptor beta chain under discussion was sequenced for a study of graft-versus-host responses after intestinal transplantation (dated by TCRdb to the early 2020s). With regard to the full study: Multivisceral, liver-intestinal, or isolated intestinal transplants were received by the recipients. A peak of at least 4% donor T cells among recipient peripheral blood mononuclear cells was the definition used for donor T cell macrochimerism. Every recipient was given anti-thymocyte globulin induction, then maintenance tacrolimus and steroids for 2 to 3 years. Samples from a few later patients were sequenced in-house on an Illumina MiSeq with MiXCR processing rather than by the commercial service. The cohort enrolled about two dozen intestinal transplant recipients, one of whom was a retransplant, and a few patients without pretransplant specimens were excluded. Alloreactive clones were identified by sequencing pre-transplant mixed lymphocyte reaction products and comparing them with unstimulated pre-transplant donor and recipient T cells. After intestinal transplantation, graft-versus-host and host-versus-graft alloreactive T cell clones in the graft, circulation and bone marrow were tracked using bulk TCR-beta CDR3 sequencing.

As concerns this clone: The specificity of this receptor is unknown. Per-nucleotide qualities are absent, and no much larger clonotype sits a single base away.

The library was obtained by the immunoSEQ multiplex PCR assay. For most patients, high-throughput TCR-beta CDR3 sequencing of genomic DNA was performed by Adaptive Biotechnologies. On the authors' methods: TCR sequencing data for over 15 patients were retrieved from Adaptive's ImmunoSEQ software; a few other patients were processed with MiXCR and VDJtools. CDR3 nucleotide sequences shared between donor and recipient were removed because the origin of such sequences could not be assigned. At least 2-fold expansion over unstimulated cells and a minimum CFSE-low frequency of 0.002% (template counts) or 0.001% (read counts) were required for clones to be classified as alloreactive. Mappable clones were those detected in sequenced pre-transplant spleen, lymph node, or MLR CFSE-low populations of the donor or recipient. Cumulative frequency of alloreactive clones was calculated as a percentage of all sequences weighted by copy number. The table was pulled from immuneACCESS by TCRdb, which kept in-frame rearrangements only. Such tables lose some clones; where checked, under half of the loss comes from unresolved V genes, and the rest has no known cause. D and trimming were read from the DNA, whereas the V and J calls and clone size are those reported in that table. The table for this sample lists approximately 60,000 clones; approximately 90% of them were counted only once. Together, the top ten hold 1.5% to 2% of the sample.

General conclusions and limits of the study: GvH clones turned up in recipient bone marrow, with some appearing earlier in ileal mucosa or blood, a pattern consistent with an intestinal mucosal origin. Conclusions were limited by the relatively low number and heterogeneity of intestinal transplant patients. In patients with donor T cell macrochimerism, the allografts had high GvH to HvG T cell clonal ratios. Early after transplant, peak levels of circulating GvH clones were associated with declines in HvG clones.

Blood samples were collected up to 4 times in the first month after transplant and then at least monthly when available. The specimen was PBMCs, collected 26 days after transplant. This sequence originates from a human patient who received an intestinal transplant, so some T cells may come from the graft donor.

The CDR3 in this case is CASSGGYEQYF. The DNA sequence is as follows: TGTGCCAGTTCGGGGGGCTACGAGCAGTACTTC. The V gene is TRBV27 and the J gene is TRBJ2-7, and TRBD2 matches 7 of the central bases. V and J are trimmed by 9 bases and 3 bases, and the gene matches miss 2 bases of the junction. The germline V gene (reference sequence) sets CDR1 to MNHEY and CDR2 to SMNVEV. From the cysteine through the phenylalanine, the CDR3 covers 11 amino acids. Only the CDR3 DNA is retained, 33 bases long and in frame from the first base.